The sequence of this T cell receptor (beta chain) was determined in a study of cytomegalovirus exposure and HLA in healthy donors. General study points: Later analysis placed DRB1 highest and HLA-C lowest in TCR association rates, which differed by HLA locus. An analysis done earlier found most TCR beta V segments productive about 87% or about 30% of the time. Most of the CMV-associated TCR beta chains (in a later analysis) appeared to be HLA-restricted. Immune exposure data for these donors was limited to CMV serostatus.

The V gene's germline CDR1 is MDHEN and CDR2 SYDVKM. With V trimmed by 4 bases and J by 0 bases, 17 bases remained unmatched. The CDR3 has 20 residues. The PCR had 60 Vbeta and 13 Jbeta primers. The data were produced by immunoSEQ multiplex PCR, yet TCRdb's version contains in-frame clones alone and is incomplete. The sample features some 39,000 clones, with 5% to 7.5% in its top ten. With respect to this clone: Antigen: not known.

Material for sequencing was PBMCs. The rearrangement joins TRBV28 to TRBJ2-2, with 7 bases aligning to TRBD1. The TCR comes from a young man in good health and CMV-seronegative. The CDR3 DNA follows: TGTGCCAGCAGTTCCCCGCCGACAGGGCCTCCACCAACGAACACCGGGGAGCTGTTTTTT. Its protein product is CASSSPPTGPPPTNTGELFF.